The present T cell receptor (beta chain) was sequenced within a study of beta chain features in type 1 diabetes. Expressed TCRB transcripts were sequenced after all isolated RNA was converted to cDNA. The assay was immunoSEQ multiplex PCR, and TCRdb's table has in-frame clones only and misses some. The sample has 390,000 or so clones, around 13% seen once. This clone was counted a few times. The ends were cut back, 5 bases at V and 1 base at J, with 13 bases in the middle. The CDR3 has 15 residues. In germline, CDR1 is SEHNR, CDR2 FQNEAQ (reference sequence). The sample comprised naive CD4+ T cells from blood. The receptor comes from a man in his thirties or forties in good health. The genes are TRBV7-9 and TRBJ2-3; maybe TRBD2 (5 bases). This CDR3 reads CASSPPPAGTDTQYF. CDR3 sequence (DNA): TGTGCCAGCAGCCCCCCCCCAGCGGGCACAGATACGCAGTATTTT.